This passage covers 22 T cell receptor beta chains from one sample sequenced in a study of OX40 agonist ivuxolimab in advanced cancers. Receptor amplification or capture employed the immunoSEQ multiplex PCR assay. As stored in TCRdb, this immuneACCESS dataset retains in-frame rearrangements with V and J assigned. A fraction of the clones does not appear; measured against another copy, unresolved V genes explain less than half of the discrepancy, and the remainder lacks a known reason. This sample comprises 95,000 to 150,000 clones, 85% to 95% of them detected only once. The top ten hold roughly 0.8% of the sample. Sequencing used CD4+ or CD8+ T cells sorted from blood, obtained in a trial of the OX40 agonist ivuxolimab. The receptors shown here come from an adult with an advanced solid tumor such as melanoma, head and neck, liver or kidney cancer.

This sequence joins TRBV7-2 and TRBJ1-1; D not certain. The CDR3 covers 13 residues. CDR1 is SGHTA and CDR2 is FQGNSA in the germline V gene. V shed 2 bases and J shed 8 bases, with 12 bases lying between them. CDR3 protein: CASSLYVSVEAFF. DNA for the CDR3: TGTGCCAGCAGCTTATATGTATCGGTAGAAGCTTTCTTT.

V usage is TRBV4-2 and J usage is TRBJ2-7; 7 nucleotides align to TRBD2. V dropped 0 bases and J dropped 3; count of bases not matched to a gene: 5. The CDR3 runs to 15 residues. The germline gives CDR1 LGHNA, CDR2 YNFKEQ. The CDR3 region has the DNA TGTGCCAGCAGCCAAGATCAGGCGGGGGTCTACGAGCAGTACTTC. Its translation: CASSQDQAGVYEQYF.

This rearrangement joins TRBV11-2 to TRBJ1-3; no reliable D call. This CDR3 has 15 amino acids. CDR1 is SGHAT, CDR2 FQNNGV, per germline. V was clipped by 3 bases and J by 0 bases, with 9 bases between them. CDR3 region: CASSLQRGSGNTIYF. The CDR3 coding sequence is TGTGCCAGCAGCTTGCAACGGGGCTCTGGAAACACCATATATTTT.

V gene TRBV2 combines with J gene TRBJ1-5, with D tentatively TRBD1 (6 bases). The CDR3 loop spans 15 amino acids. The germline gives CDR1 SNHLY, CDR2 FYNNEI. The ends were cut back, 6 bases at V and 0 bases at J, with 12 bases in the middle. CDR3 DNA: TGTGCCAGCAGGACAGGTCCTAATAGCAATCAGCCCCAGCATTTT. This translates into CASRTGPNSNQPQHF.

Regarding this clone: Distinct nucleotide sequences in the sample also encode this CDR3. The chain couples TRBV5-4 to TRBJ2-5; 7 bases line up with TRBD2. The CDR3 contains 14 residues. V shed 0 bases, J shed 3 bases, and the junction held 2 bases outside the gene matches. Germline V gene sequence: CDR1 SGHNT, CDR2 YYREEE (reference sequence). This chain's CDR3 is CASSLGAGEETQYF. Here the CDR3 DNA reads TGTGCCAGCAGCTTGGGTGCGGGAGAAGAGACCCAGTACTTC.

The chain couples TRBV27 to TRBJ2-3, with TRBD2 matching over 9 bases. V shed 11 bases, J shed 5 bases, and the junction held 8 bases outside the gene matches. CDR3 length: 13 amino acids. Germline V gene data show CDR1 as MNHEY and CDR2 as SMNVEV (reference sequence). The CDR3 sequence is CAVREGGKDTQYF. CDR3 DNA: TGTGCCGTGCGGGAGGGGGGAAAAGATACGCAGTATTTT.

In its sample, this clone was seen once. This chain connects TRBV27 to TRBJ1-1; D ambiguous. The length of the CDR3 is 14 residues. CDR1 and CDR2 (germline): MNHEY, SMNVEV (reference sequence). The germline V and J ends were trimmed by 5 bases and 1 base, with 11 bases remaining between them. The CDR3 DNA sequence: TGTGCCAGCAGTCCCCGGGGTCAGAACACTGAAGCTTTCTTT. It specifies CASSPRGQNTEAFF.

V gene TRBV18 combines with J gene TRBJ1-1; perhaps TRBD1 as D (5 bases). The V and J ends lost 3 bases and 5 bases respectively, with 13 bases between them. The CDR3 covers 14 residues. Looked up from germline, CDR1 is KGHSH and CDR2 is LQKENI. The CDR3: CASSPGQGLTEAFF. Written as DNA, the CDR3 is TGTGCCAGCTCACCCGGGCAGGGTTTAACTGAAGCTTTCTTT.

This clone was counted once. V gene TRBV9 combines with J gene TRBJ2-1; 8 bases align to TRBD1. The V gene end was trimmed by 0 bases and the J gene end by 3 bases; junction bases not matched to a gene: 2. This CDR3 contains 15 residues. Looked up from germline, CDR1 is SGDLS and CDR2 is YYNGEE. CDR3 in amino acids: CASSVAGGLYNEQFF. As DNA, the CDR3 is TGTGCCAGCAGCGTAGCAGGGGGCCTCTACAATGAGCAGTTCTTC.

The genes are TRBV5-1 and TRBJ2-7, with 11 bases matching TRBD2. With V trimmed by 5 bases and J by 4 bases, 2 bases remained unmatched. Germline-derived CDR1 and CDR2 are SGHRS and YFSETQ. The CDR3 length is 13 residues. The CDR3 loop reads CASRTSGTYEQYF. CDR3 nucleotide sequence: TGCGCCAGCAGGACTAGCGGGACTTACGAGCAGTACTTC.

V and J are TRBV4-1 and TRBJ2-2, with 12 nucleotides matching TRBD1. CDR1 MGHRA and CDR2 YSYEKL come from the germline V gene. V gave up 4 bases and J gave up 6 bases; unmatched junction bases: 6. CDR3 size: 16 residues. The CDR3: CASSPPGQGASGELFF. CDR3 DNA sequence: TGCGCCAGCAGCCCACCGGGACAGGGGGCGTCCGGGGAGCTGTTTTTT.

This clone was observed a single time. The chain employs TRBV10-3 and TRBJ2-3; D remains unclear. The CDR3 sequence is 11 residues long. Trimming cost V 3 bases and J 5 bases, with 3 bases left between them. In germline, CDR1 is ENHRY, CDR2 SYGVKD. The CDR3 here is CAISEVDTQYF. In nucleotides, the CDR3 is TGTGCCATCAGTGAAGTAGATACGCAGTATTTT.

The chain uses TRBV5-1 and TRBJ2-1; perhaps TRBD2 as D (5 bases). CDR1 SGHRS and CDR2 YFSETQ come from the germline V gene. The CDR3 loop spans 14 amino acids. Trimming left V 3 bases short and J 11 bases short, with 18 bases between. The CDR3 bases are TGCGCCAGCAGCTCCCAGGTCGAGGGATCGAAGCAGTTCTTC. Protein: CASSSQVEGSKQFF. Filled out from reference TRBV5-1 and TRBJ2-1, the complete variable domain reads KAGVTQTPRYLIKTRGQQVTLSCSPISGHRSVSWYQQTPGQGLQFLFEYFSETQRNKGNFPGRFSGRQFSNSRSEMNVSTLELGDSALYLCASSSQVEGSKQFFGPGTRLTVL.

The V gene is TRBV5-1, the J gene TRBJ2-5, with D maybe TRBD1 (6 bases). The DNA end lines up better with TRBJ2-7; the J call may be wrong. CDR1 and CDR2 from the germline V gene are SGHRS and YFSETQ. The CDR3 covers 14 residues. The CDR3 DNA sequence: TGCGCCAGCAGCGCGGACAGCCTCACCTACGAGCAGTACTTC. This gives the protein CASSADSLTYEQYF.

This chain connects TRBV6-5 to TRBJ1-3; D uncertain. The germline V and J ends were trimmed by 8 bases and 0 bases, with 2 bases remaining between them. There are 11 residues in the CDR3. Germline V gene sequence: CDR1 MNHEY, CDR2 SVGAGI. The CDR3 loop is CASASGNTIYF. The CDR3 nucleotides are TGTGCCAGCGCCTCTGGAAACACCATATATTTT.

The chain carries TRBV7-2 and TRBJ2-3; 9 bases align to TRBD2. The germline V gene encodes CDR1 SGHTA and CDR2 FQGNSA. This CDR3 region has 14 residues. The trim removed 5 bases at V and 6 bases at J, leaving 6 bases unmatched. The CDR3 region has the DNA TGTGCCAGCAGCGCCGGGACTAGCCCCGATACGCAGTATTTT. This gives the protein CASSAGTSPDTQYF.

The chain links TRBV7-3 to TRBJ2-4, with TRBD2 as a possible D gene (6 bases). V lost 3 bases and J lost 3, with 9 bases in between. Germline V gene data show CDR1 as SGHTA and CDR2 as FQGTGA. The CDR3 is made up of 14 amino acids. In DNA, the CDR3 is TGTGCCAGCAGCTTCCTAGCGAACAAAAACATTCAGTACTTC. Protein product: CASSFLANKNIQYF.

The chain is built from TRBV12-5 and TRBJ2-6; D unresolved. CDR3 length: 13 amino acids. V lost 8 bases, J lost 0 bases, and 5 bases lay in between. CDR1 LGHNT and CDR2 FRNRAP come from the germline V gene. CDR3 bases: TGTGCTAGTATGGACTCTGGGGCCAACGTCCTGACTTTC. Translated: CASMDSGANVLTF.

This clone was picked up one time. The chain uses TRBV2 and TRBJ2-1, with D uncertain. Per germline, CDR1 SNHLY and CDR2 FYNNEI. CDR3 length equals 12 residues. With 3 bases removed from V and 8 bases from J, the gap between germline ends came to 8 bases. This chain's CDR3 is CASSESVYEQFF. The CDR3 nucleotides read TGTGCCAGCAGTGAGAGCGTATATGAGCAGTTCTTC.

DNA of the CDR3: TGTGCCAGCAGCTCGCGGGAGACCGGTTACGAGCAGTACTTC. Translating gives CASSSRETGYEQYF. V usage is TRBV5-4 and J usage is TRBJ2-7; 7 bases fit TRBD2. CDR1 is SGHNT, CDR2 YYREEE, per germline (reference sequence). V lost 3 bases to trimming and J lost 4 bases; unmatched junction nucleotides: 7. This CDR3 region has 14 residues.

The chain joins TRBV9 to TRBJ1-2; D possibly corresponds to TRBD1 (6 bases). Germline V lookup: CDR1 SGDLS, CDR2 YYNGEE. V lost 0 bases, J lost 8 bases, and 20 bases lay in between. The CDR3 has 16 residues. The CDR3: CASSVGGGWKGEGYTF. CDR3 in DNA: TGTGCCAGCAGCGTAGGAGGCGGGTGGAAGGGGGAGGGCTACACCTTC.

This clone was detected once. The rearrangement uses TRBV28 and TRBJ1-1, with a weak D call TRBD1 (5 bases). The V end was cut by 7 bases, the J end by 2 bases, with 14 bases between. CDR3 length equals 14 residues. In germline, CDR1 is MDHEN, CDR2 SYDVKM. The CDR3 coding sequence is TGTGCCAGCACTACTGGGGGGAGTAACACTGAAGCTTTCTTT. Its translation is CASTTGGSNTEAFF.